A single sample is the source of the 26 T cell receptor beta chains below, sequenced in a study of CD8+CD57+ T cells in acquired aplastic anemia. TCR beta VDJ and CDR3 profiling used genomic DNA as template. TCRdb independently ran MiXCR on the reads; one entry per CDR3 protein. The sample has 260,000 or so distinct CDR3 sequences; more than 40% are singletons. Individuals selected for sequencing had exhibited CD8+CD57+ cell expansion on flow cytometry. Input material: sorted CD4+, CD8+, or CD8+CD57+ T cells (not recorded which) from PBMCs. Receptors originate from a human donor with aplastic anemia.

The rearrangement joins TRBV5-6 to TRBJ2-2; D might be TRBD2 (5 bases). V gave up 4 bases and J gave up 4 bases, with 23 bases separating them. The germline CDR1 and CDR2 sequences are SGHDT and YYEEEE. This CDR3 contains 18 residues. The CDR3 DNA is TGTGCCAGCAGCGCCTACGATATCGAGCGGTCGGGCACCGGGGAGCTGTTTTTT. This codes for CASSAYDIERSGTGELFF.

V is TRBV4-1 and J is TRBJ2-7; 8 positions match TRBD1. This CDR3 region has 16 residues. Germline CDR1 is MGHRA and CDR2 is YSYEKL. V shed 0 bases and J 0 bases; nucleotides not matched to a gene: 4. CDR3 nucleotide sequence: TGCGCCAGCAGCCAAGAAGTTACAGGGGGCTCCTACGAGCAGTACTTC. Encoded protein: CASSQEVTGGSYEQYF.

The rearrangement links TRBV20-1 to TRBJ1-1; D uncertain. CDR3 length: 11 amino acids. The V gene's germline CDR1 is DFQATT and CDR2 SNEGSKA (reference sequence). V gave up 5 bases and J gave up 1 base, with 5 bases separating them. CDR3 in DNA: TGCAGTGCTCTAGAGAACACTGAAGCTTTCTTT. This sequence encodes CSALENTEAFF.

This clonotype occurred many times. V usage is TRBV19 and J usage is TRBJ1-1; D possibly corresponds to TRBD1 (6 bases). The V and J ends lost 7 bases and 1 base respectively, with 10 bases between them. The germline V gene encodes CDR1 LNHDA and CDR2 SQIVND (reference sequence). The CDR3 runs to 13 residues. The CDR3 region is CASTGARNTEAFF. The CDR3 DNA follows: TGTGCCAGTACAGGGGCAAGGAACACTGAAGCTTTCTTT.

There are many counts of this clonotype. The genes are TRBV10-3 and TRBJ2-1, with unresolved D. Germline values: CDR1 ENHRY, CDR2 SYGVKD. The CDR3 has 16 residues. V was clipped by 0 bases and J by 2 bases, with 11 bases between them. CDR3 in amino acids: CAISESGPYTYNEQFF. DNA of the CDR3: TGTGCCATCAGTGAGTCTGGACCCTATACCTACAATGAGCAGTTCTTC.

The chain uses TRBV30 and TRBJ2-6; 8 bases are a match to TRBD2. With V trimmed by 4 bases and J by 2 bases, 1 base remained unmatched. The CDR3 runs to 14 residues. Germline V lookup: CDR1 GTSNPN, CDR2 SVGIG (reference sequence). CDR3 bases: TGTGCCTGGACAGCGGGGGCTGGGGCCAACGTCCTGACTTTC. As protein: CAWTAGAGANVLTF.

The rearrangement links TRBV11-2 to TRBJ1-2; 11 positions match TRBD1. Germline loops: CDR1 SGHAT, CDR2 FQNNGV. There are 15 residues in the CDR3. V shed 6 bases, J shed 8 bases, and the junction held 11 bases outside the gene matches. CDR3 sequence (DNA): TGTGCCAGCAGTCATAACGGACAGGGGGCAGACGGCTACACCTTC. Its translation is CASSHNGQGADGYTF.

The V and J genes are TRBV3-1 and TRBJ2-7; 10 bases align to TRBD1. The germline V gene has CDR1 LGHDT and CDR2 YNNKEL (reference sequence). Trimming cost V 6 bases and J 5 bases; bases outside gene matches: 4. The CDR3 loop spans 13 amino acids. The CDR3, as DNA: TGTGCCAGCAGTGCGGGACAGGGGAACGAGCAGTACTTC. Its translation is CASSAGQGNEQYF.

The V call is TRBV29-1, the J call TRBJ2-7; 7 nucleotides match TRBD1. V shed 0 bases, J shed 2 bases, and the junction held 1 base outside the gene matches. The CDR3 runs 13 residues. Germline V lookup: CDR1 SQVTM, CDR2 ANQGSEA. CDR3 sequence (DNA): TGCAGCGTTGAAGAGGGGACAGCCTACGAGCAGTACTTC. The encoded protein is CSVEEGTAYEQYF.

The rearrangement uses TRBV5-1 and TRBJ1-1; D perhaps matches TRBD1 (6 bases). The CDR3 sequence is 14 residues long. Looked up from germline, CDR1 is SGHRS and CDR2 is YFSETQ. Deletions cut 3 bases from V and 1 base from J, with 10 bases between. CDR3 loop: CASSSRGGNTEAFF. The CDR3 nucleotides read TGCGCCAGCAGCTCCAGGGGCGGGAACACTGAAGCTTTCTTT.

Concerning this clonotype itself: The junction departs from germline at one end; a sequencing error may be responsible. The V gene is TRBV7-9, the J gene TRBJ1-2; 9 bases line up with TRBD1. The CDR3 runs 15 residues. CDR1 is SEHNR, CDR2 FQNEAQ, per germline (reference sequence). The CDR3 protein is CAGSSQPGQGNGYTF. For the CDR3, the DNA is TGTGCCGGCAGCTCACAGCCGGGACAGGGTAATGGCTACACCTTC.

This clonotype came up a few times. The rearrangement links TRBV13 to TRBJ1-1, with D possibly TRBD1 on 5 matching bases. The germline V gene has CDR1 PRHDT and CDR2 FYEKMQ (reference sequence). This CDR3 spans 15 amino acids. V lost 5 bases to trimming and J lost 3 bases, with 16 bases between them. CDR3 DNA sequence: TGTGCCAGCAGCGGACATGCTAAAAGGGACACTGAAGCTTTCTTT. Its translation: CASSGHAKRDTEAFF.

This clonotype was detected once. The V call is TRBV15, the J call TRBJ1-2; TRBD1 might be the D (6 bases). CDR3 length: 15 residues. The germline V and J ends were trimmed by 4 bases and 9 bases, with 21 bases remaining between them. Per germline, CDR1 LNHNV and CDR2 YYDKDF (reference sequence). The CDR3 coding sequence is TGTGCCACCAGCAAAGACACAAACAGGGTAAACAGCTACACCTTC. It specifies CATSKDTNRVNSYTF. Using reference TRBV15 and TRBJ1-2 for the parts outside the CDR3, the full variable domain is DAMVIQNPRYQVTQFGKPVTLSCSQTLNHNVMYWYQQKSSQAPKLLFHYYDKDFNNEADTPDNFQSRRPNTSFCFLDIRSPGLGDTAMYLCATSKDTNRVNSYTFGSGTRLTVV.

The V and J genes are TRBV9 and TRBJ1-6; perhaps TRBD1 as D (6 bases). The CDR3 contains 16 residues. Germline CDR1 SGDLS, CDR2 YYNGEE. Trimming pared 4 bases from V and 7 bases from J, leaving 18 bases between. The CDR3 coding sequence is TGTGCCAGCAGCCACAGTGGGGGGCTGGGAAATTCACCCCTCCACTTT. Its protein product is CASSHSGGLGNSPLHF.

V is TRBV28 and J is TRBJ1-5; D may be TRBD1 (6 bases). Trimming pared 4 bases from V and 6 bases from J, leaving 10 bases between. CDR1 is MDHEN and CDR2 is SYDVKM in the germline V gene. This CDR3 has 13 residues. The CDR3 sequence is CASSSGTPQPQHF. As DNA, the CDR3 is TGTGCCAGCAGTTCCGGGACACCTCAGCCCCAGCATTTT.

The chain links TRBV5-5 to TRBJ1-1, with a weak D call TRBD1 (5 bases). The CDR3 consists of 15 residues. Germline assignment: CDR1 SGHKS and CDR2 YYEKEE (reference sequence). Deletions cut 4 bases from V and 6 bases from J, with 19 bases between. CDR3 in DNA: TGTGCCAGCAGCCCTGACCTGTTCGGGGGACCTGAAGCTTTCTTT. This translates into CASSPDLFGGPEAFF.

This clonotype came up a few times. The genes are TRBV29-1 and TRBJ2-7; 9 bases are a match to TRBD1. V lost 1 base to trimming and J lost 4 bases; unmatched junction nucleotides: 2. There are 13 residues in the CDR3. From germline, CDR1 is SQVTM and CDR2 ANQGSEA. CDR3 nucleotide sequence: TGCAGCGTTGAAGTAGGACAGGGGTACGAGCAGTACTTC. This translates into CSVEVGQGYEQYF.

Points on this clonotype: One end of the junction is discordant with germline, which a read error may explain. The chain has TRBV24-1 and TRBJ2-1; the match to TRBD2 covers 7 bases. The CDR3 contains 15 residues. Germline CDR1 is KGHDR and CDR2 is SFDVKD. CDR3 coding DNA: TGTGCCACCAGTGCTAGGACTAGTAGTGACAATGGGCAGTTCTTC. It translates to CATSARTSSDNGQFF.

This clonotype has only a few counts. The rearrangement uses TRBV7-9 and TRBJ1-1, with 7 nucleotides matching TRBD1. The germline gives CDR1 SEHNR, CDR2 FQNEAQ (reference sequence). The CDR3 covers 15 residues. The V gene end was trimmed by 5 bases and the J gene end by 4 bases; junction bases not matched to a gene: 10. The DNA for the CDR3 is TGTGCCAGCAGCCGAGCCCGACAGGGTGGCACTGAAGCTTTCTTT. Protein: CASSRARQGGTEAFF.

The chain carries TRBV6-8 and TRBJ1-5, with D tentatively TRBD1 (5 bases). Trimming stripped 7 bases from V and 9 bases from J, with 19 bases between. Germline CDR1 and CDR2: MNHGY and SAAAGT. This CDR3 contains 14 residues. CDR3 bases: TGTGCCAGCACCCGCCGGCCGCGGGGCCGGCCCCAGCATTTT. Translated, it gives CASTRRPRGRPQHF.

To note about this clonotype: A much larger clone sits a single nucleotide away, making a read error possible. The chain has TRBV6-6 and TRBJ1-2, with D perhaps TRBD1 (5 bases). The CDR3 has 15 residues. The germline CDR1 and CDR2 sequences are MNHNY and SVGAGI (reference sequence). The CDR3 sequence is CASSYADSQLYGYAF. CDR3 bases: TGTGCCAGCAGTTACGCTGACAGCCAGCTCTATGGCTACGCCTTC.

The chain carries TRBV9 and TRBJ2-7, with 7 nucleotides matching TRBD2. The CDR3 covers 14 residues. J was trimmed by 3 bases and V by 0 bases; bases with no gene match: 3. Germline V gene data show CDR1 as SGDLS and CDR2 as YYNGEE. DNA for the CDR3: TGTGCCAGCAGCGTAGGTTCTAGCGGCTACGAGCAGTACTTC. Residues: CASSVGSSGYEQYF.

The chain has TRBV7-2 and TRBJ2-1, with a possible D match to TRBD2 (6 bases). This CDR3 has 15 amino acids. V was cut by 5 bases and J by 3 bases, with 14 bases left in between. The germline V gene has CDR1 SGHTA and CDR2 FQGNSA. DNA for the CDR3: TGTGCCAGCAGCCTCGGGAGACTAGACTACAATGAGCAGTTCTTC. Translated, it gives CASSLGRLDYNEQFF.

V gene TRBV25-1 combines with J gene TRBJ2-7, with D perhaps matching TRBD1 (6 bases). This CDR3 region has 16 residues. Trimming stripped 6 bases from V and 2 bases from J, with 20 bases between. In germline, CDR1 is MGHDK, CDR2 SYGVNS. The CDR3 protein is CASRTPGADRPYEQYF. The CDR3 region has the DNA TGTGCCAGCAGGACACCAGGGGCAGATCGACCCTACGAGCAGTACTTC.

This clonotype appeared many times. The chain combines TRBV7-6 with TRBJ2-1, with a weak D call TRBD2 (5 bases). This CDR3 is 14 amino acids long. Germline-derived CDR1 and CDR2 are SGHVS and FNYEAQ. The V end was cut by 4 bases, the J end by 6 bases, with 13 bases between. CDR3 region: CASSYGGAINEQFF. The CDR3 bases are TGTGCCAGCAGCTACGGAGGCGCGATCAATGAGCAGTTCTTC.

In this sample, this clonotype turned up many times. The CDR3: CAISETGSYEQYF. In DNA form, the CDR3 reads TGTGCCATCAGTGAGACAGGGAGCTACGAGCAGTACTTC. The chain links TRBV10-3 to TRBJ2-7, with a tentative D call TRBD1 (6 bases). Trimming left V 2 bases short and J 3 bases short, with 8 bases between. The V gene's germline CDR1 is ENHRY and CDR2 SYGVKD. This CDR3 has 13 amino acids.